This is a list of T cell receptor beta chains from one sample in a study of cytomegalovirus exposure and HLA in healthy donors. Assay: immunoSEQ multiplex PCR; the TCRdb copy retains only in-frame clones and omits some. The table shows 65,000 to 85,000 clones, with 77% occurring only once. Sequences were obtained from PBMCs. The receptor set was obtained from a man aged 45-60 years in good health and CMV-seropositive. Each CDR3 is given with its conserved first and last residue. A D gene is named only where the DNA matches it firmly. The size field is filled for only some rows; it gives once, few, many or a size class.

J: TRBJ2-2
D: -
length: 12
V: TRBV29-1
size: -
DNA: TGCAGCGTTGACGGGAACACCGGGGAGCTGTTTTTT
CDR3: CSVDGNTGELFF

J: TRBJ1-5
D: -
length: 14
V: TRBV19
size: -
DNA: TGTGCCAGTACTTGGGACACTTCCAATCAGCCCCAGCATTTT
CDR3: CASTWDTSNQPQHF

J: TRBJ2-1
D: TRBD1
length: 13
V: TRBV7-9
size: -
DNA: TGTGCCAGCCGAAGGACAGGGCAGAATGAGCAGTTCTTC
CDR3: CASRRTGQNEQFF

J: TRBJ2-1
D: -
length: 15
V: TRBV7-9
size: once
DNA: TGTGCCAGCAGCTCCAGTCGGGGGACTGACAATGAGCAGTTCTTC
CDR3: CASSSSRGTDNEQFF

J: TRBJ2-7
D: -
length: 14
V: TRBV30
size: -
DNA: TGTGCCTGGAGTGTCGGAGGGCAGGCCGCCGAGCAGTACTTC
CDR3: CAWSVGGQAAEQYF

J: TRBJ2-3
D: -
length: 15
V: TRBV12-5
size: -
DNA: TGTGCTAGTGGTTTGCGGGTAGCGCGCTCAGATACGCAGTATTTT
CDR3: CASGLRVARSDTQYF

J: TRBJ2-7
D: TRBD1
length: 15
V: TRBV5-4
size: -
DNA: TGTGCCAGCAGCTTAGGGACAGACTCTTCCTACGAGCAGTACTTC
CDR3: CASSLGTDSSYEQYF

J: TRBJ1-5
D: TRBD1
length: 15
V: TRBV7-2
size: -
DNA: TGTGCCAGCAGCTTAGCGGGACAGGGGTATCAGCCCCAGCATTTT
CDR3: CASSLAGQGYQPQHF

J: TRBJ1-5
D: -
length: 15
V: TRBV9
size: -
DNA: TGTGCCAGCAGCCCCGACGGGTTCGGCAATCAGCCCCAGCATTTT
CDR3: CASSPDGFGNQPQHF

J: TRBJ1-1
D: -
length: 14
V: TRBV7-2
size: -
DNA: TGTGCCAGCAGCTTAGTGGGACAGAACACTGAAGCTTTCTTT
CDR3: CASSLVGQNTEAFF

J: TRBJ2-1
D: -
length: 12
V: TRBV5-1
size: -
DNA: TGCGCCAGCAGCGAGTCTAACAATGAGCAGTTCTTC
CDR3: CASSESNNEQFF

J: TRBJ2-5
D: TRBD2
length: 15
V: TRBV19
size: -
DNA: TGTGCCAGTAGTCCTCGTACTGCGGGAGAAGAGACCCAGTACTTC
CDR3: CASSPRTAGEETQYF

J: TRBJ2-7
D: -
length: 14
V: TRBV5-1
size: -
DNA: TGCGCCAGCAGCCCACGGACGGACTTATACGAGCAGTACTTC
CDR3: CASSPRTDLYEQYF

J: TRBJ1-4
D: -
length: 15
V: TRBV18
size: once
DNA: TGTGCCAGCTCACCGACGGCGGGTGGAAATGAAAAACTGTTTTTT
CDR3: CASSPTAGGNEKLFF

J: TRBJ2-5
D: -
length: 14
V: TRBV5-6
size: -
DNA: TGTGCCAGCAGCTTGGCTCTCGGGGGAGAGACCCAGTACTTC
CDR3: CASSLALGGETQYF

J: TRBJ2-1
D: TRBD1
length: 14
V: TRBV19
size: -
DNA: TGTGCCAGTAGTATAGTTGGGACAGGGGTTGAGCAGTTCTTC
CDR3: CASSIVGTGVEQFF

J: TRBJ2-1
D: TRBD1
length: 16
V: TRBV10-3
size: -
DNA: TGTGCCATCAGTGAGTCTACAGGGGTGAGTGGAAATGAGCAGTTCTTC
CDR3: CAISESTGVSGNEQFF

J: TRBJ1-1
D: TRBD1
length: 15
V: TRBV15
size: -
DNA: TGTGCCACCAGCAGAGGGGGACAGACTTGGTCTGGGGCTTTCTTT
CDR3: CATSRGGQTWSGAFF

J: TRBJ2-3
D: TRBD2
length: 17
V: TRBV4-1
size: -
DNA: TGCGCCAGCAGCCAAGACGGGGAGGGCAGGTTAAAAGATACGCAGTATTTT
CDR3: CASSQDGEGRLKDTQYF

J: TRBJ2-1
D: -
length: 14
V: TRBV19
size: -
DNA: TGTGCCAGTAGTATAGGCGACTCATACAATGAGCAGTTCTTC
CDR3: CASSIGDSYNEQFF

J: TRBJ1-2
D: -
length: 14
V: TRBV11-3
size: -
DNA: TGTGCCAGCAGCTTGTCGGGGGGTGGCTATGGCTACACCTTC
CDR3: CASSLSGGGYGYTF

J: TRBJ2-3
D: TRBD2
length: 15
V: TRBV14
size: -
DNA: TGTGCCAGCAGCCTGCGCGGGAGGGGAGCAGATACGCAGTATTTT
CDR3: CASSLRGRGADTQYF